Presented here are 26 T cell receptor beta chains from one specimen sequenced in a study of low-dose radiotherapy and immunotherapy resistance in tumors. Gene-specific TRAV and TRBV primers were used for first-strand cDNA, covering alpha and beta chains. The authors ran around 19 PCR cycles to amplify TCRs with a constant-region primer and V-primer adapter. Using its own MiXCR run on the reads, TCRdb lists one record per CDR3 protein. The data show 60,000 to 75,000 distinct CDR3 sequences, with around 27% seen just once and about 6.6% held by the top ten. Time point denoted: before trial treatment. This sample comprised PBMCs, obtained before treatment. These receptor sequences come from a male donor with rectosigmoid adenocarcinoma.

Details on this clonotype: No DNA is shown, since the ends of the CDR3 on it are uncertain; the CDR3 is the one TCRdb lists. V is TRBV7-2 and J is TRBJ1-2; TRBD1, the table's D call, was not compared with the DNA. The CDR3 extends over 24 residues, inclusive of both ends. Germline loops: CDR1 SGHTA, CDR2 FQGNSA. The CDR3 protein is CASSFGGPGYNEQFFGPGTLGYTF.

This clonotype has ten or more counts. CDR3 DNA sequence: TGTGCCAGCATGTTGGGGGGGGGGAATGAAAAACTGTTTTTT. Protein product: CASMLGGGNEKLFF. V usage is TRBV6-2 or TRBV6-3 and J usage is TRBJ1-4; tentative D call: TRBD1 (5 bases). The CDR3 extends over 14 amino acids. CDR1 is MNHEY, CDR2 SVGEGT, per germline. Trimming took 7 bases from V and 5 from J, leaving 14 bases between them.

A note on this clonotype: A read error is possible here, since a much larger clone lies one base away. The V and J genes are TRBV20-1 and TRBJ2-1, with 7 bases aligning to TRBD2. Trimming at V came to 3 bases and at J to 10 bases, leaving 12 bases not matched to a gene. The CDR3 runs to 14 residues. Looked up from germline, CDR1 is DFQATT and CDR2 is SNEGSKA (reference sequence). The CDR3 DNA sequence: TGCAGTGCTAGGCGGGGAGGGTCCCTCTACGAGCAGTTCTTC. Protein: CSARRGGSLYEQFF.

Turning to this clonotype: One base separates it from a far larger clone, so it is likely a read error. The rearrangement joins TRBV6-1 to TRBJ1-3; no definite D call. CDR1 and CDR2 from the germline V gene are MNHNS and SASEGT. The CDR3 runs to 15 residues. The CDR3 coding sequence is TGTGCCATCAGTGAAGGAGGGTACTCTGGAAACACCGTATATTTT. It translates to CAISEGGYSGNTVYF.

The rearrangement links TRBV3-1 to TRBJ1-2; tentative D call: TRBD1 (5 bases). Germline CDR1 reads LGHDT; CDR2 reads YNNKEL (reference sequence). The CDR3 is made up of 16 amino acids. V was cut by 4 bases and J by 7 bases, with 22 bases left in between. In DNA form, the CDR3 reads TGTGCCAGCAGCCCAAACGCCGCGGCAGGGCTTATTGGCTACACCTTC. It specifies CASSPNAAAGLIGYTF.

As to this clonotype: This probably arose from a read error, given a far larger clone one base away. This chain uses TRBV5-3 with TRBJ2-7, with a tentative D call TRBD2 (6 bases). TRBV5-3 belongs to the ORF category, with a function that is uncertain. The CDR3 covers 15 residues. The CDR3 here is CACSSSSGPGGEQYF. CDR3 nucleotides: TGCGCCTGCAGCTCTTCGTCCGGCCCTGGAGGGGAGCAGTACTTC.

This clonotype has a count of ten or more. The chain carries TRBV28 and TRBJ2-2; 9 bases match TRBD1. The junction had 7 bases not matched to a gene; V was cut back by 11 bases and J by 6 bases. The CDR3 totals 13 residues. CDR1 and CDR2 (germline): MDHEN, SYDVKM. CDR3 sequence reads: CAGQTGGSGELFF. CDR3 DNA: TGTGCCGGCCAGACAGGGGGTTCCGGGGAGCTGTTTTTT.

Many counts were recorded for this clonotype. The chain carries TRBV4-3 and TRBJ2-2, with 8 bases fitting TRBD1. The V and J ends lost 3 bases and 6 bases, in that order; junction bases with no gene match: 6. This CDR3 has 15 residues. Per germline, CDR1 LGHNA and CDR2 YSLEER. The CDR3 nucleotides read TGCGCCAGCAGCCACCTGGACAGGGAGGCCGGGGAGCTGTTTTTT. It yields the protein CASSHLDREAGELFF.

The V and J genes are TRBV7-2 and TRBJ1-2; D gene uncertain. V was cut by 4 bases and J by 4 bases, with 10 bases left in between. The CDR3 contains 13 residues. Germline CDR1 and CDR2: SGHTA and FQGNSA. CDR3 DNA: TGTGCCAGCAGCTCCCCGGGAGCCTATGGCTACACCTTC. It specifies CASSSPGAYGYTF.

This clonotype was detected many times. V usage is TRBV11-2 and J usage is TRBJ2-7, with TRBD1 identical over 11 bases. With 5 bases clipped from V and 3 bases from J, the junction kept 9 bases outside the gene matches. Germline V gene data show CDR1 as SGHAT and CDR2 as FQNNGV. This CDR3 is 16 amino acids long. CDR3 bases: TGTGCCAGCAGCGAAATCGCCGGGACAGGGGGCTACGAGCAGTACTTC. This translates into CASSEIAGTGGYEQYF.

There are many counts of this clonotype. V usage is TRBV29-1 and J usage is TRBJ2-3; D perhaps matches TRBD1 (5 bases). The V end was cut by 7 bases, the J end by 0 bases, with 11 bases between. The CDR3 sequence is 13 residues long. The germline V gene encodes CDR1 SQVTM and CDR2 ANQGSEA. DNA of the CDR3: TGCAGCGGACAGCTTTCTAGCACAGATACGCAGTATTTT. It encodes CSGQLSSTDTQYF.

This clonotype was seen many times. The V and J genes are TRBV12-3 or TRBV12-4 and TRBJ2-6; D might be TRBD1 (6 bases). Trimming took off 6 bases at V and 3 bases at J, with 12 bases between the two ends. The CDR3 consists of 15 residues. The CDR3 is CASSPQGGGANVLTF. In nucleotides, the CDR3 is TGTGCCAGCAGCCCACAGGGCGGTGGGGCCAACGTCCTGACTTTC.

This rearrangement joins TRBV3-1 to TRBJ2-1, with 9 bases fitting TRBD2. Trimming took 6 bases from V and 6 from J; bases not matched to a gene: 6. Germline CDR1 is LGHDT and CDR2 is YNNKEL (reference sequence). The CDR3 covers 14 residues. The CDR3 spells CASSRSGGRNEQFF. DNA for the CDR3: TGTGCCAGCAGTCGGAGCGGGGGGCGCAATGAGCAGTTCTTC.

This clonotype was counted at least ten times. CDR3 bases: TGTGCCAGCAGTGCGCGGGAGGGATCCTACGAGCAGTACTTC. Residues: CASSAREGSYEQYF. The chain combines TRBV7-9 with TRBJ2-7; 9 bases align to TRBD2. CDR1 SEHNR and CDR2 FQNEAQ come from the germline V gene (reference sequence). The V and J ends lost 6 bases and 1 base, in that order; junction bases with no gene match: 4. The length of the CDR3 is 14 residues.

Comment on this clonotype: This sequence is one base from a far larger clone and is likely a read error. The J gene is TRBJ1-2, the V gene TRBV7-1, with unresolved D. TRBV7-1 is an ORF, and what it does is uncertain. The CDR3 contains 15 residues. Trimming stripped 6 bases from V and 1 base from J, with 15 bases between. CDR3 sequence: CASSPQAGINYGYTF. In DNA, the CDR3 is TGTGCCAGCAGTCCACAAGCCGGGATTAACTATGGCTACACCTTC.

This clonotype was recorded many times. The rearrangement joins TRBV6-1 to TRBJ2-1; 8 bases align to TRBD2. The CDR3 totals 15 residues. Germline V gives CDR1 MNHNS, CDR2 SASEGT. The V and J ends lost 8 bases and 0 bases, in that order; junction bases with no gene match: 6. This CDR3 reads CASRPGTSSYNEQFF. In DNA, the CDR3 is TGTGCCAGCCGACCAGGGACTAGCTCCTACAATGAGCAGTTCTTC.

This clonotype was seen repeatedly, ten times or more. This rearrangement joins TRBV5-1 to TRBJ2-2; TRBD1 is a possible D gene (6 bases). Germline CDR1 is SGHRS and CDR2 is YFSETQ. V gave up 3 bases and J gave up 4 bases, with 7 bases separating them. This CDR3 is 13 amino acids long. CDR3 protein: CASSWTVTGELFF. Written as DNA, the CDR3 is TGCGCCAGCAGCTGGACAGTCACCGGGGAGCTGTTTTTT.

The chain links TRBV4-3 to TRBJ2-1; perhaps TRBD2 as D (5 bases). V was shortened by 3 bases and J by 0 bases, with 21 bases between the two germline ends. Germline V gene sequence: CDR1 LGHNA, CDR2 YSLEER. The CDR3 consists of 19 residues. The CDR3 here is CASSHDSWGADLSYNEQFF. CDR3 nucleotide sequence: TGCGCCAGCAGCCACGACTCCTGGGGAGCGGACCTCTCCTACAATGAGCAGTTCTTC.

The V and J genes are TRBV14 and TRBJ2-4; D gene uncertain. Per germline, CDR1 SGHDN and CDR2 FVKESK. CDR3 length: 13 amino acids. V was clipped by 1 base and J by 6 bases, with 7 bases between them. CDR3 DNA sequence: TGTGCCAGCAGCCAAGCTTGGGGAAACATTCAGTACTTC. It translates to CASSQAWGNIQYF.

This clonotype was recorded only once. This likely came from a read error, as a far larger clone is one base away. J is TRBJ2-4 and V is TRBV4-2, with D perhaps given as TRBD1 or TRBD2 (6 bases each). V lost 1 base to trimming and J lost 13 bases, with 20 bases between them. This CDR3 spans 15 amino acids. Germline assignment: CDR1 LGHNA and CDR2 YNFKEQ. As DNA, the CDR3 is TGTGCCAGCAGCCAAGGAGGGGGGCTATACAATGAGCAGTACTTC. Translated: CASSQGGGLYNEQYF.

This clonotype was observed many times. CDR3 loop: CATSSGADTDTQYF. CDR3 in DNA: TGTGCCACCAGTTCAGGGGCCGACACAGATACGCAGTATTTT. V is TRBV24-1 and J is TRBJ2-3, with a possible D match to TRBD1 (6 bases). The CDR3 covers 14 residues. V dropped 6 bases and J dropped 2 bases, with 11 bases sitting between them. Germline V gene sequence: CDR1 KGHDR, CDR2 SFDVKD.

This clonotype was found many times. The rearrangement links TRBV5-4 to TRBJ2-1; 11 nucleotides agree with TRBD2. CDR3 length: 15 residues. The junction had 8 bases not matched to a gene; V was cut back by 3 bases and J by 9 bases. Germline V gives CDR1 SGHNT, CDR2 YYREEE (reference sequence). The CDR3 sequence: CASSWRASGGTEQFF. In DNA, the CDR3 is TGTGCCAGCAGCTGGAGGGCTAGCGGGGGGACTGAGCAGTTCTTC.

V usage is TRBV5-4 and J usage is TRBJ2-1, with 9 bases fitting TRBD1. The CDR3 has 15 amino acids. Unmatched junction bases numbered 3, after V lost 2 bases and J lost 3 bases. Germline V gene data show CDR1 as SGHNT and CDR2 as YYREEE (reference sequence). The CDR3 DNA reads as TGTGCCAGCAGCTTAAAGACAGGGGGCTACAATGAGCAGTTCTTC. This codes for CASSLKTGGYNEQFF.

This clonotype was detected ten times or more. The CDR3 region is CASSSGAGNTIYF. The DNA of the CDR3 is TGTGCCAGCAGTTCCGGGGCTGGAAACACCATATATTTT. V gene TRBV12-3 or TRBV12-4 combines with J gene TRBJ1-3; no firm D call. There are 13 residues in the CDR3. Between the trimmed V and J ends, which lost 4 bases and 2 bases, there was a span of 6 bases.

This rearrangement joins TRBV5-6 to TRBJ2-1; TRBD2 matches 12 bases. Losses at the gene ends were 4 bases for V and 8 bases for J; bases not matched to a gene: 10. CDR3 length: 16 residues. Germline V gene data show CDR1 as SGHDT and CDR2 as YYEEEE. Here the CDR3 DNA reads TGTGCCAGCAGCCTTACCAGACTAGCGGGAGCGCATGAGCAGTTCTTC. Protein sequence: CASSLTRLAGAHEQFF.

This clonotype was seen at least ten times. This chain uses TRBV7-9 with TRBJ1-2, with a possible D match to TRBD1 (6 bases). The CDR3 is 15 amino acids. In germline, CDR1 is SEHNR, CDR2 FQNEAQ (reference sequence). V shed 7 bases and J shed 3 bases, with 18 bases lying between them. The CDR3 DNA is TGTGCCAGCACCTCCAGTATGGGGGCCGACTATGGCTACACCTTC. Protein product: CASTSSMGADYGYTF.